The entry below gives a single T cell receptor (beta chain) sequence along with its context. Libraries were prepared by immunoSEQ multiplex PCR; TCRdb keeps only in-frame clonotypes and omits some of them. Among 350,000 to 550,000 clones listed, roughly nine tenths were seen once. The treatment: about 20 received Ad26.COV2.S at low or high dose, single or two shots; several received placebo; per-sample allocation not given. The samples date from day 63 after the first vaccine or placebo injection. Expression of Wuhan-strain SARS-CoV-2 spike came from the Ad26 vector that formed the vaccine. This entry is derived from a study of Ad26.COV2.S vaccination and SARS-CoV-2 variants. Study-wide context: Ad26.COV2.S, an intramuscular injection, was given once or twice 56 days apart.

Germline CDR1 reads LNHDA; CDR2 reads SQIVND (reference sequence). V lost 6 bases and J lost 6; bases outside the gene matches: 8. The CDR3 totals 15 residues. The rearrangement joins TRBV19 to TRBJ2-1; 10 nucleotides agree with TRBD2. The TCR was taken from a person between 18 and 65 years old who received the Ad26.COV2.S COVID-19 vaccine or a placebo. Sequencing used peripheral blood, obtained in a trial of Ad26.COV2.S vaccine versus placebo. The CDR3: CASSLSSGSVNEQFF. The CDR3 coding sequence is TGTGCCAGTAGCCTCTCTAGCGGGAGTGTCAATGAGCAGTTCTTC. The complete variable domain, with remaining parts taken from reference TRBV19 and TRBJ2-1, reads DGGITQSPKYLFRKEGQNVTLSCEQNLNHDAMYWYRQDPGQGLRLIYYSQIVNDFQKGDIAEGYSVSREKKESFPLTVTSAQKNPTAFYLCASSLSSGSVNEQFFGPGTRLTVL.